A selection of T cell receptor beta chains follows, all from one sample in a study of blood T cell repertoires in COVID-19. Profiled with immunoSEQ multiplex PCR; TCRdb holds only in-frame clones, not every one. The sample has roughly 190,000 clones, about nine tenths seen once. The sequenced sample was peripheral blood. All receptors derive from a man aged 25-45 years with acute or convalescent COVID-19. The CDR3 runs from the conserved cysteine through the conserved F or W. The D gene is left open where the match is weak. A row's size may be missing; if present it is once, few, many or a size class.

>TRBV19|NA|TRBD1|TRBJ2-7
TGTGCCAGTAGTATGGGGTCAGGGGGCTCCTACGAGCAGTACTTC
CASSMGSGGSYEQYF
>TRBV28|NA|NA|TRBJ1-5
TGTGCCAGCAGCCTGGACGGACTTAGCAATCAGCCCCAGCATTTT
CASSLDGLSNQPQHF
>TRBV4-2|NA|NA|TRBJ2-7
TGTGCCAGCAGCCCCTTAAGGGGCCCTTTCTACGAGCAGTACTTC
CASSPLRGPFYEQYF
>TRBV7-9|NA|NA|TRBJ2-1
TGTGCCAGCAGCTTCTTGGGGGGACCGTACAATGAGCAGTTCTTC
CASSFLGGPYNEQFF
>TRBV7-3|NA|NA|TRBJ1-3
TGTGCCAGCAGCCTCAGCTCTGGAAACACCATATATTTT
CASSLSSGNTIYF
>TRBV29-1|NA|TRBD1|TRBJ2-2
TGCAGCGTTGCTAGATTCCCGGGACAGGGGACCGGGGAGCTGTTTTTT
CSVARFPGQGTGELFF
>TRBV28|few|NA|TRBJ1-2
TGTGCCAGCAGTCACTTTCAGGGCTATGGCTACACCTTC
CASSHFQGYGYTF
>TRBV7-6|NA|NA|TRBJ2-7
TGTGCCAGCAGCTTAGGTCAGGGTCTTTATTCCGAGCAGTACTTC
CASSLGQGLYSEQYF
>TRBV24-1|NA|NA|TRBJ1-2
TGTGCCACCAGTGATTTGCGCAGTTATGGCTACACCTTC
CATSDLRSYGYTF
>TRBV5-6|NA|TRBD2|TRBJ2-1
TGTGCCAGCAGCTTGTGGCTAGCGGGCCGGGGAGGGCAGTTCTTC
CASSLWLAGRGGQFF
>TRBV18|NA|TRBD1|TRBJ1-5
TGTGCCAGCTCACCAGGGACAGGGGTCCAGCCCCAGCATTTT
CASSPGTGVQPQHF
>TRBV9|NA|TRBD2|TRBJ2-7
TGTGCCAGCAGCGTAGGTGGTAGCGGGGACGAGCAGTACTTC
CASSVGGSGDEQYF
>TRBV7-7|NA|NA|TRBJ2-5
TGTGCTAGCAGCTCGACAGGTCTCCAAGAGACCCAGTACTTC
CASSSTGLQETQYF
>TRBV10-3|NA|TRBD1|TRBJ1-4
TGTGCCATCAGTGGAACCGGGACAGGGGCTGAAAAACTGTTTTTT
CAISGTGTGAEKLFF
>TRBV4-1|NA|NA|TRBJ2-1
TGCGCCAGCAGCCTAGCGGACAGGCCCGACAATGAGCAGTTCTTC
CASSLADRPDNEQFF
>TRBV5-1|NA|NA|TRBJ1-2
TGCGCCAGCAGCTTCGGCAGCGCTGGCTACACCTTC
CASSFGSAGYTF
>TRBV5-1|NA|NA|TRBJ2-5
TGCGCCAGCAGCTTGGGATCGACAGATTGGGAGACCCAGTACTTC
CASSLGSTDWETQYF
>TRBV28|few|TRBD1|TRBJ1-2
TGTGCCAGCAGGGGGACAGGCGGTGGCGGCTACACCTTC
CASRGTGGGGYTF
>TRBV5-1|NA|TRBD2|TRBJ2-3
TGCGCCAGCAGCTTGAGCGGGACTAGCTTTGCGCAGTATTTT
CASSLSGTSFAQYF
>TRBV4-1|few|NA|TRBJ1-5
TGCGCCAGCAGCCAAACGGGAGCTAGGGGCCCTCAGCCCCAGCATTTT
CASSQTGARGPQPQHF
>TRBV7-6|NA|TRBD2|TRBJ2-3
TGTGCCAGCAGCTCCTTAGCGGGGGCCCGCTCTAGCACAGATACGCAGTATTTT
CASSSLAGARSSTDTQYF
>TRBV2|NA|NA|TRBJ2-2
TGTGCCAGCAGACAGGGCGAAATGGGGGAGCTGTTTTTT
CASRQGEMGELFF
>TRBV30|NA|NA|TRBJ1-2
TGTGCCTGGAGTGGCCACAGCTATGGCTACACCTTC
CAWSGHSYGYTF
>TRBV4-1|NA|NA|TRBJ2-3
TGCGCCAGCAGCCAAGAAGGGTTCAGGGGGGCGAACACAGATACGCAGTATTTT
CASSQEGFRGANTDTQYF
>TRBV2|NA|NA|TRBJ2-6
TGTGCCAGCGGGGGGGCCTCTGGGGCCAACGTCCTGACTTTC
CASGGASGANVLTF
>TRBV28|NA|TRBD2|TRBJ2-1
TGTGCCGCCCCCGGAGGACTAGCGGGAGGTACTCACTCCTACAATGAGCAGTTCTTC
CAAPGGLAGGTHSYNEQFF
>TRBV5-1|NA|TRBD2|TRBJ2-3
TGCGCCAGCAGCCCGACTAGCGGGAGGGCCGGGACAGATACGCAGTATTTT
CASSPTSGRAGTDTQYF
>TRBV2|NA|NA|TRBJ2-7
TGTGCCAGCAATGAGCGTAGGGGCTCCTACGAGCAGTACTTC
CASNERRGSYEQYF
>TRBV7-3|NA|NA|TRBJ1-1
TGTGCCAGCAGCGTATGGGGGAGGGTCACTGAAGCTTTCTTT
CASSVWGRVTEAFF
>TRBV6-6|NA|TRBD1|TRBJ2-5
TGTGCCAGCAGTTACCGGACAGGCGTTCAAGAGACCCAGTACTTC
CASSYRTGVQETQYF
>TRBV9|NA|TRBD1|TRBJ1-2
TGTGCCAGCAGCGTAGCGTCGACAGGGGGCTGGGGCTACACCTTC
CASSVASTGGWGYTF
>TRBV10-3|NA|NA|TRBJ2-3
TGTGCCATCAGTGGGGCTGAAGATACGCAGTATTTT
CAISGAEDTQYF
>TRBV3-1/TRBV3-2|NA|NA|TRBJ2-1
TGTGCCAGCAGCCAAGAAATAACCCTATACAATGAGCAGTTCTTC
CASSQEITLYNEQFF
>TRBV21-1|NA|NA|TRBJ2-4
TGTGCCAGCAGGAAAGGTTGCCTAGCGGTAAAAAACATTCAGTACTTC
CASRKGCLAVKNIQYF
>TRBV10-3|NA|NA|TRBJ1-4
TGTGCCATCAGTGATATGGGGGGTGATGAGCGAAAACTGTTTTTT
CAISDMGGDERKLFF
>TRBV9|NA|TRBD2|TRBJ2-1
TGTGCCAGCAGCGCCGTAGCGGGAGGTAGGTATGAGCAGTTCTTC
CASSAVAGGRYEQFF
>TRBV25-1|once|TRBD1|TRBJ1-1
TGTGCCAGCAGCAAAACCGGGACAGGGGATACTGAAGCTTTCTTT
CASSKTGTGDTEAFF